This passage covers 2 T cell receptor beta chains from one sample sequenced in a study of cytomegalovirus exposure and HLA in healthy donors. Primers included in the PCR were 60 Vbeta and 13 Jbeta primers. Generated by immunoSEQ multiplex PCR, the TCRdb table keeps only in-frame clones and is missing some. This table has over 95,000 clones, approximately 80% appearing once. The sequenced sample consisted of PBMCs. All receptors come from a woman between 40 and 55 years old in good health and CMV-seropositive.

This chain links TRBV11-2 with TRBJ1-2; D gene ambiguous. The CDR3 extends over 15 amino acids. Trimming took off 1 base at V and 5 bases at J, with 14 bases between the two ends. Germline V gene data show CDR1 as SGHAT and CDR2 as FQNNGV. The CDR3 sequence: CASSLVGRTLYGYTF. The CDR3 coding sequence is TGTGCCAGCAGCTTAGTTGGCAGAACGTTGTATGGCTACACCTTC.

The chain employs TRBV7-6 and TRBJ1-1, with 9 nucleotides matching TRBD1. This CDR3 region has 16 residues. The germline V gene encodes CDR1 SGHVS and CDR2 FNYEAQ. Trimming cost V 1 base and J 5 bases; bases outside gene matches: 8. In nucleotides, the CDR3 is TGTGCCAGCAGCTTAGGTCATCGGGACAGGGTGACTGAAGCTTTCTTT. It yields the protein CASSLGHRDRVTEAFF. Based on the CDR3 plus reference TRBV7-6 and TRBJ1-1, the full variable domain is GAGVSQSPRYKVTKRGQDVALRCDPISGHVSLYWYRQALGQGPEFLTYFNYEAQQDKSGLPNDRFSAERPEGSISTLTIQRTEQRDSAMYRCASSLGHRDRVTEAFFGQGTRLTVV.